This TCR beta chain was sequenced during a study of shared clonotypes between healthy human individuals. Study-wide results and limits: Estimated richness values were generally larger in naive subsets than in memory subsets. Shared clonotypes across all four donors exceeded non-shared ones in generation probability.

A single count supports this clone. The antigen is unknown. Data came from immunoSEQ multiplex PCR; TCRdb stores just in-frame clones and leaves some out. The table lists 950,000 to 1,100,000 clones, about 75% of them singletons. The clonotype originates from a man younger than 35 in good health. The sequenced material came from memory CD4+ T cells sorted from blood. Subset denoted: CD45RA-negative fraction.

CDR3 sequence reads: CAWSQGRQYSNQPQHF. CDR3 bases: TGTGCCTGGAGTCAGGGCAGACAGTATAGCAATCAGCCCCAGCATTTT. The chain has TRBV30 and TRBJ1-5, with a weak D call TRBD1 (5 bases). The V and J ends lost 2 bases and 0 bases respectively, with 14 bases between them. This CDR3 comprises 16 residues. Germline CDR1 GTSNPN, CDR2 SVGIG (reference sequence).